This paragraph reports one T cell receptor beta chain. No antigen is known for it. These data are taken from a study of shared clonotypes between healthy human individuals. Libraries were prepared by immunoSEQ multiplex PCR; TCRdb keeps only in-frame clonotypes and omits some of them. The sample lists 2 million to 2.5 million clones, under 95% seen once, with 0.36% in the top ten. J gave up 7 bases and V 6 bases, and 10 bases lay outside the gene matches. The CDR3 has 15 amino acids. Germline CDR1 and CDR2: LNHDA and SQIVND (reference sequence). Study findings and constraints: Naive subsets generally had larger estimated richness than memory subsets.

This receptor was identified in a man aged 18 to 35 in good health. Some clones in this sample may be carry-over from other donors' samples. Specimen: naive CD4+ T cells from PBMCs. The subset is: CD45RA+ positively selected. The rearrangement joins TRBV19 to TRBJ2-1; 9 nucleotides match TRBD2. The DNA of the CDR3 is TGTGCCAGTAGCCTGGGGACTAGCTCGTCTAATGAGCAGTTCTTC. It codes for CASSLGTSSSNEQFF.